The rows below give T cell receptor beta chains drawn from one sample of a study of cytomegalovirus exposure and HLA in healthy donors. TCRdb keeps only in-frame clones here, not all; method: immunoSEQ multiplex PCR. The sample contains 200,000 or so clones, around 84% of which appear only once. The sequencing sample was made of PBMCs. Receptors were obtained from a young man in good health and CMV-seropositive. Each CDR3 is given with its conserved first and last residue. A D gene is named only where the DNA matches it firmly. Expanded clones get a size class; other rows say once, few or many, or leave the size out.

V gene	D gene	J gene	clone size	CDR3 protein	CDR3 DNA
TRBV6-1	-	TRBJ1-1	few	CASSEGTENTEAFF	TGTGCCAGCAGTGAAGGGACTGAGAACACTGAAGCTTTCTTT
TRBV19	-	TRBJ2-7	-	CASSISYGSPYEQYF	TGTGCCAGTAGTATATCCTACGGGAGCCCCTACGAGCAGTACTTC
TRBV7-9	TRBD2	TRBJ2-7	-	CASSQDWDSGSLHEQYF	TGCGCCAGCAGCCAAGATTGGGATAGCGGGAGTCTCCACGAGCAGTACTTC
TRBV7-2	-	TRBJ1-1	-	CASSLSPSTNTEAFF	TGTGCCAGCAGCTTATCGCCGTCCACAAACACTGAAGCTTTCTTT
TRBV5-5	TRBD1	TRBJ1-5	once	CASSPDRGRDQPQHF	TGTGCCAGCAGCCCGGACAGGGGCCGCGATCAGCCCCAGCATTTT
TRBV14	TRBD2	TRBJ2-1	-	CASSQELAGGPYNEQFF	TGTGCCAGCAGCCAAGAATTAGCGGGAGGCCCCTACAATGAGCAGTTCTTC
TRBV11-2	-	TRBJ2-1	-	CASSGGLSYNEQFF	TGTGCCAGCAGCGGGGGCCTCTCCTACAATGAGCAGTTCTTC
TRBV7-2	-	TRBJ1-3	once	CASSLLGSGNTIYF	TGTGCCAGCAGCTTATTGGGCAGCGGAAACACCATATATTTT
TRBV27	-	TRBJ2-1	-	CASSLSQGNNEQFF	TGTGCCAGCAGTTTAAGCCAGGGCAACAATGAGCAGTTCTTC
TRBV5-6	TRBD2	TRBJ2-7	-	CASSAPTSGGYEQYF	TGTGCCAGCAGCGCTCCGACTAGCGGAGGATACGAGCAGTACTTC
TRBV7-3	-	TRBJ2-3	few	CASSPTTDTQYF	TGTGCCAGCAGCCCGACTACAGATACGCAGTATTTT
TRBV6-6	TRBD1	TRBJ2-1	-	CASSRTGDTYNEQFF	TGTGCCAGCAGCCGGACAGGTGATACCTACAATGAGCAGTTCTTC
TRBV19	-	TRBJ1-5	-	CASSIGSGGGNQPQHF	TGTGCCAGTAGTATAGGTTCGGGGGGCGGGAATCAGCCCCAGCATTTT